Listed here are 32 T cell receptor beta chains from one sample, sequenced in a study of blood T cells in healthy people across ages. Then a second PCR, running about 6 to 11 cycles, was carried out with a sample-barcoded 5' primer and a J-beta primer mix. A single record per CDR3 protein comes from TCRdb applying MiXCR to the 5' RACE reads. Seen here are 650,000 to 800,000 distinct CDR3 sequences, 44% observed once, and the top ten hold approximately 19%. Sequences were obtained from blood. The receptors derive from a man in his 60s in good health.

V is TRBV4-3 and J is TRBJ2-4; TRBD2 aligns across 12 bases. TRBJ2-7 matches the DNA end more closely, so the J call is doubtful. The CDR3 contains 19 residues. CDR1 LGHNA and CDR2 YSLEER come from the germline V gene. CDR3 sequence: CASSQDSSWTSGAFYEQYF. CDR3 DNA: TGCGCCAGCAGCCAAGATTCGTCTTGGACTAGCGGGGCCTTCTACGAGCAGTACTTC.

This chain links TRBV6-4 with TRBJ2-5, with a tentative D call TRBD1 (5 bases). Germline CDR1 is MRHNA and CDR2 is SNTAGT. V lost 7 bases to trimming and J lost 2 bases, with 14 bases between them. The CDR3 has 14 amino acids. The DNA for the CDR3 is TGTGCCAGCACCGAGAGCAGGACACAAGAGACCCAGTACTTC. Its translation: CASTESRTQETQYF.

This clonotype was seen a few times. This chain connects TRBV12-3 or TRBV12-4 to TRBJ2-7; no definite D call. V gave up 6 bases and J gave up 5 bases, with 23 bases separating them. This CDR3 is 16 amino acids long. CDR3: CASRMGEPGRFNEQYF. CDR3 coding DNA: TGTGCCAGCAGGATGGGTGAGCCGGGTCGATTTAACGAGCAGTACTTC.

The chain has TRBV7-7 and TRBJ2-3, with D perhaps TRBD1 (6 bases). V was shortened by 6 bases and J by 3 bases, with 22 bases between the two germline ends. The CDR3 runs to 17 residues. Germline V gene data show CDR1 as SSHAT and CDR2 as FNYEAQ (reference sequence). The CDR3 loop reads CASSPTGRFPGTDTQYF. In DNA, the CDR3 is TGTGCCAGCAGTCCGACAGGCAGGTTTCCAGGGACAGATACGCAGTATTTT. Variable domain in full (rest from reference TRBV7-7 and TRBJ2-3): GAGVSQSPRYKVTKRGQDVTLRCDPISSHATLYWYQQALGQGPEFLTYFNYEAQPDKSGLPSDRFSAERPEGSISTLTIQRTEQRDSAMYRCASSPTGRFPGTDTQYFGPGTRLTVL.

On this clonotype itself: The junction and the germline gene differ at one end; a read error may be behind it. The chain employs TRBV7-2 and TRBJ1-5; D is undetermined. Germline-derived CDR1 and CDR2 are SGHTA and FQGNSA. The CDR3 is 12 residues long. The CDR3 spells CASGFFDRPQHF. CDR3 in DNA: TGTGCCAGCGGCTTTTTCGATCGGCCCCAGCATTTT.

This clonotype was detected only a few times. The chain links TRBV2 to TRBJ2-6; the D gene is possibly TRBD1 (6 bases). V lost 3 bases and J lost 0, with 12 bases in between. Germline V gives CDR1 SNHLY, CDR2 FYNNEI. CDR3 length: 17 residues. The CDR3 coding sequence is TGTGCCAGCAGTGATACAGGGTTGATCTCTGGGGCCAACGTCCTGACTTTC. This gives the protein CASSDTGLISGANVLTF.

The chain recombines TRBV7-2 with TRBJ2-5; 11 bases agree with TRBD2. The germline V gene has CDR1 SGHTA and CDR2 FQGNSA. Unmatched junction bases numbered 6, after V lost 2 bases and J lost 4 bases. This CDR3 contains 16 residues. CDR3 in amino acids: CASSLIAGGPGETQYF. The CDR3 bases are TGTGCCAGCAGCTTAATAGCGGGGGGGCCAGGAGAGACCCAGTACTTC.

This clonotype was recorded a few times. This chain joins TRBV20-1 and TRBJ2-5; D possibly corresponds to TRBD2 (5 bases). This CDR3 contains 14 residues. Trimming cost V 3 bases and J 1 base, with 12 bases left between them. Germline V gives CDR1 DFQATT, CDR2 SNEGSKA (reference sequence). The CDR3 loop is CSARPREFQETQYF. In DNA form, the CDR3 reads TGCAGTGCTAGGCCACGGGAATTCCAAGAGACCCAGTACTTC.

This chain links TRBV6-5 with TRBJ2-2; D gene ambiguous. The CDR3 is made up of 15 amino acids. Germline V lookup: CDR1 MNHEY, CDR2 SVGAGI. Deletions cut 4 bases from V and 1 base from J, with 10 bases between. The CDR3 protein is CASSFISENTGELFF. The DNA for the CDR3 is TGTGCCAGCAGTTTTATCTCCGAGAACACCGGGGAGCTGTTTTTT.

This clonotype was counted a single time. The CDR3 DNA reads TGTGCCAGCAGCTTAAACGTATGGCCCAACTATGGCTACACCTTC. It codes for CASSLNVWPNYGYTF. The gene calls are TRBV7-2 and TRBJ1-2; D is uncertain. The CDR3 is 15 amino acids. The V gene's germline CDR1 is SGHTA and CDR2 FQGNSA. Trimming removed 2 bases at V and 2 bases at J, with 12 bases between.

This clonotype turned up a few times. The CDR3 reads CASSEAKGYETQYF. The CDR3 DNA follows: TGTGCCAGCAGTGAAGCTAAAGGTTACGAGACCCAGTACTTC. The chain has TRBV6-1 and TRBJ2-5; D unresolved. V was trimmed by 0 bases and J by 5 bases, leaving 10 bases between them. Looked up from germline, CDR1 is MNHNS and CDR2 is SASEGT. The CDR3 has 14 residues.

The chain is built from TRBV5-1 and TRBJ2-5, with D perhaps being TRBD1 or TRBD2 (6 bases each). Germline values: CDR1 SGHRS, CDR2 YFSETQ. This CDR3 spans 13 amino acids. Trimming shortened V by 10 bases and J by 5 bases, and 18 bases separated the two germline ends. This CDR3 is CAGFRGQGETQYF. The CDR3 nucleotides are TGCGCCGGCTTTCGGGGGCAGGGGGAGACCCAGTACTTC.

The CDR3 bases are TGTGCCAGCAGCCAAGGGACTAGCGGGGTCTACGAGCAGTACTTC. As protein: CASSQGTSGVYEQYF. This chain joins TRBV6-2 or TRBV6-3 and TRBJ2-7; 13 nucleotides agree with TRBD2. V trimming: 6 bases; J trimming: 3 bases; junction bases outside the gene matches: 5. Germline lookup yields CDR1 MNHEY and CDR2 SVGEGT. The CDR3 spans 15 residues.

The gene calls are TRBV10-3 and TRBJ2-1; 8 bases match TRBD1. Trimming at V came to 8 bases and at J to 7 bases, leaving 16 bases not matched to a gene. The CDR3 is 16 residues long. Germline lookup yields CDR1 ENHRY and CDR2 SYGVKD. The CDR3 loop is CAIGTGQGPTQNEQFF. The DNA of the CDR3 is TGTGCCATCGGTACCGGACAGGGACCGACCCAGAATGAGCAGTTCTTC.

This clonotype showed up just a few times. The chain is built from TRBV20-1 and TRBJ2-7, with 9 bases fitting TRBD1. Germline CDR1 and CDR2: DFQATT and SNEGSKA (reference sequence). V lost 6 bases, J lost 6 bases, and 9 bases stayed unmatched. The CDR3 has 13 amino acids. This chain's CDR3 is CSAPPGTGFEQYF. The CDR3 DNA reads TGCAGTGCGCCCCCCGGGACAGGGTTCGAGCAGTACTTC.

The chain carries TRBV7-2 and TRBJ1-1; tentative D call: TRBD1 (6 bases). The ends were cut back, 5 bases at V and 9 bases at J, with 19 bases in the middle. The CDR3 loop spans 14 amino acids. Germline values: CDR1 SGHTA, CDR2 FQGNSA. The CDR3 region has the DNA TGTGCCAGCAGCCCTGCCGGGGGCACAACTAAAGCTTTCTTT. Protein sequence: CASSPAGGTTKAFF.

The CDR3, as DNA: TGTGCCAGCAGCTTGGGGGAATACCAGCCCCAGCATTTT. It encodes CASSLGEYQPQHF. The J gene is TRBJ1-5, the V gene TRBV5-6; D not resolved. This CDR3 has 13 amino acids. CDR1 is SGHDT and CDR2 is YYEEEE in the germline V gene. V lost 0 bases and J 7 bases, leaving 8 bases between the germline ends.

In this sample, this clonotype turned up many times. The chain couples TRBV7-2 to TRBJ1-6, with 7 positions matching TRBD1. Germline-derived CDR1 and CDR2 are SGHTA and FQGNSA. The CDR3 is 14 residues long. After removal of 10 bases from V and 3 bases from J, the junction contained 6 bases not matched to a gene. CDR3 sequence: CAIRTGNYNSPLHF. The CDR3 nucleotides are TGTGCCATCAGGACAGGCAACTATAATTCACCCCTCCACTTT. Using reference TRBV7-2 and TRBJ1-6 for the parts outside the CDR3, the full variable domain is GAGVSQSPSNKVTEKGKDVELRCDPISGHTALYWYRQSLGQGLEFLIYFQGNSAPDKSGLPSDRFSAERTGGSVSTLTIQRTQQEDSAVYLCAIRTGNYNSPLHFGNGTRLTVT.

This clonotype appeared a few times. The rearrangement links TRBV11-1 to TRBJ2-3; D not certain. The CDR3 consists of 15 residues. Trimming removed 1 base at V and 2 bases at J, with 10 bases between. Germline loops: CDR1 SGHAT, CDR2 FQDESV (reference sequence). CDR3 nucleotide sequence: TGTGCCAGCAGCTTAGTGGGCAGATCCACAGATACGCAGTATTTT. Amino acids: CASSLVGRSTDTQYF.

The rearrangement joins TRBV20-1 to TRBJ1-6; weak D call: TRBD1 (6 bases). Germline V lookup: CDR1 DFQATT, CDR2 SNEGSKA (reference sequence). V shed 8 bases and J shed 8 bases, with 25 bases lying between them. This CDR3 has 16 amino acids. CDR3 loop: CSTRWGTTRTDSPLHF. The CDR3 region has the DNA TGCAGTACCAGGTGGGGGACAACAAGAACGGATTCACCCCTCCACTTT.

This chain uses TRBV5-1 with TRBJ2-2, with 8 bases lining up with TRBD1. Germline CDR1 reads SGHRS; CDR2 reads YFSETQ. V dropped 4 bases and J dropped 7; count of bases not matched to a gene: 9. The CDR3 sequence is 15 residues long. Written as DNA, the CDR3 is TGCGCCAGCAGCCTCCGGACAGGGTTGATCGGGGAGCTGTTTTTT. This codes for CASSLRTGLIGELFF.

A few counts support this clonotype. The rearrangement joins TRBV21-1 to TRBJ2-5. TRBV21-1 is an annotated pseudogene. This CDR3 is built from 15 residues. CDR3 protein: CASSKTRLLQETQYF. In nucleotides, the CDR3 is TGTGCCAGCAGCAAGACCAGACTCCTCCAAGAGACCCAGTACTTC.

This clonotype was recorded a few times. The rearrangement joins TRBV20-1 to TRBJ1-4, with TRBD1 matching over 10 bases. This CDR3 contains 13 residues. CDR1 is DFQATT and CDR2 is SNEGSKA in the germline V gene (reference sequence). V was clipped by 4 bases and J by 11 bases; unmatched bases: 7. The CDR3 is CSAMRQGATKLFF. CDR3 coding DNA: TGCAGTGCTATGAGACAGGGGGCTACGAAACTGTTTTTT.

This chain uses TRBV20-1 with TRBJ2-5; no clear D. Germline V CDR1 and CDR2: DFQATT, SNEGSKA (reference sequence). Trimming left V 1 base short and J 2 bases short, with 11 bases between. This CDR3 comprises 14 residues. Written as DNA, the CDR3 is TGCAGTGCTAGAGGGCCCGGGCAACAAGAGACCCAGTACTTC. As protein: CSARGPGQQETQYF.

The J gene is TRBJ2-7, the V gene TRBV11-2; D not certain. V lost 4 bases, J lost 6 bases, and 10 bases lay in between. The V gene's germline CDR1 is SGHAT and CDR2 FQNNGV. This CDR3 is 12 amino acids long. The CDR3 sequence: CASSSALVEQYF. The CDR3 DNA reads TGTGCCAGCAGCTCGGCCCTCGTCGAGCAGTACTTC.

On this clonotype: Mismatch with germline at one junction end may stem from a read error. This sequence joins TRBV5-5 and TRBJ1-5; 7 bases align to TRBD1. CDR1 SGHKS and CDR2 YYEKEE come from the germline V gene (reference sequence). CDR3 size: 14 residues. The CDR3 loop is CASSLGDRNQPEHF. The CDR3 bases are TGTGCCAGCAGCTTAGGGGACAGAAATCAGCCCGAGCATTTT.

This chain links TRBV28 with TRBJ1-6, with 7 positions matching TRBD1. In germline, CDR1 is MDHEN, CDR2 SYDVKM. The CDR3 spans 13 residues. Trimming at V came to 6 bases and at J to 11 bases, leaving 7 bases not matched to a gene. The CDR3 reads CASSLNTGAPLHF. DNA for the CDR3: TGTGCCAGCAGCCTAAATACAGGGGCACCCCTCCACTTT.

V and J are TRBV6-5 and TRBJ1-4, with 7 bases that match TRBD1. Germline V CDR1 and CDR2: MNHEY, SVGAGI. The CDR3 consists of 14 residues. J was trimmed by 6 bases and V by 2 bases; bases with no gene match: 3. CDR3 residues: CASSYSGTDEKLFF. The CDR3 DNA follows: TGTGCCAGCAGTTACAGTGGGACAGATGAAAAACTGTTTTTT.

The V and J genes are TRBV29-1 and TRBJ1-2; D gene unclear. V gave up 0 bases and J gave up 5 bases, with 10 bases separating them. This CDR3 is built from 13 residues. Germline loops: CDR1 SQVTM, CDR2 ANQGSEA. CDR3 region: CSVEDGSRYGYTF. Written as DNA, the CDR3 is TGCAGCGTTGAAGATGGCAGCCGATATGGCTACACCTTC.

To note about this clonotype: One end of the junction fails to match germline, which may point to a read error. The chain joins TRBV20-1 to TRBJ2-1; D is possibly TRBD1 (6 bases). In germline, CDR1 is DFQATT, CDR2 SNEGSKA (reference sequence). CDR3 length equals 14 residues. The CDR3 reads CSARRPGAYNVQFF. CDR3 sequence (DNA): TGCAGTGCTCGCAGGCCAGGGGCCTACAATGTGCAGTTCTTC.

V usage is TRBV28 and J usage is TRBJ1-2; D is unresolved. Between the trimmed V and J ends, which lost 3 bases and 2 bases, there was a span of 10 bases. Per germline, CDR1 MDHEN and CDR2 SYDVKM. This CDR3 has 14 residues. As DNA, the CDR3 is TGTGCCAGCAGTTTGGACCTCACCAACTATGGCTACACCTTC. Translation: CASSLDLTNYGYTF.

Comment on this clonotype: A much larger clone differs by one base, so this may be a read error. The gene calls are TRBV12-3 or TRBV12-4 and TRBJ2-1; weak D call: TRBD1 (6 bases). Trimming shortened V by 3 bases and J by 13 bases, and 19 bases separated the two germline ends. This CDR3 spans 14 amino acids. The CDR3 loop is CASSLRSGQETQFF. DNA for the CDR3: TGTGCCAGCAGTTTGAGGTCGGGACAAGAGACCCAGTTCTTC.